Below, 6 T cell receptor beta chains from the same sample are listed, as sequenced in a study of shared clonotypes between healthy human individuals. Method: immunoSEQ multiplex PCR; TCRdb's copy keeps in-frame clones and lacks some. This repertoire shows a few million clones, 85% to 95% found once; its top ten account for 0.3% to 0.4%. The specimen sequenced was naive CD4+ T cells from PBMCs. Subset: CD45RA+ positively selected. The receptors shown here come from a man between 18 and 29 years old in good health. Some clones in this sample may be carry-over from other donors' samples.

This rearrangement joins TRBV27 to TRBJ2-1, with 8 bases fitting TRBD1. Germline CDR1 is MNHEY and CDR2 is SMNVEV (reference sequence). Germline trimming cut 6 bases from V and 3 bases from J; bases unmatched to any gene: 7. This CDR3 spans 15 amino acids. The CDR3 region is CASRSGQGRYNEQFF. Written as DNA, the CDR3 is TGTGCCAGCAGATCTGGACAGGGTCGCTACAATGAGCAGTTCTTC.

The genes are TRBV2 and TRBJ2-7; D may be TRBD2 (5 bases). Trimming stripped 7 bases from V and 6 bases from J, with 13 bases between. Germline CDR1 SNHLY, CDR2 FYNNEI. The CDR3 is made up of 12 amino acids. CDR3 DNA sequence: TGTGCCAGCATCGGGGTCCTGCGCGAGCAGTACTTC. Its translation is CASIGVLREQYF.

A word on this clone: Other DNA sequences in this sample translate to the same CDR3. V is TRBV5-1 and J is TRBJ2-1; 11 nucleotides line up with TRBD1. Per the germline V gene, CDR1 is SGHRS and CDR2 is YFSETQ. V lost 3 bases and J lost 6; bases outside the gene matches: 5. CDR3 size: 15 residues. As DNA, the CDR3 is TGCGCCAGCAGCTCCCCGGGACAGGGGGGCAATGAGCAGTTCTTC. Protein sequence: CASSSPGQGGNEQFF.

The V call is TRBV6-1, the J call TRBJ1-1; 7 bases fit TRBD1. From germline, CDR1 is MNHNS and CDR2 SASEGT. The CDR3 runs 15 residues. V gave up 4 bases and J gave up 0 bases; unmatched junction bases: 5. The CDR3 loop reads CASSGGGTVNTEAFF. The CDR3 DNA follows: TGTGCCAGCAGTGGGGGGGGGACAGTGAACACTGAAGCTTTCTTT.

This sequence joins TRBV28 and TRBJ2-4, with TRBD2 identical over 9 bases. CDR1 and CDR2 (germline): MDHEN, SYDVKM. The CDR3 length is 15 residues. The junction had 8 bases not matched to a gene; V was cut back by 5 bases and J by 6 bases. CDR3: CASSRRAGGGNIQYF. The DNA of the CDR3 is TGTGCCAGCAGTCGCAGAGCGGGAGGAGGAAACATTCAGTACTTC.

The chain uses TRBV6-1 and TRBJ2-7; tentatively, D is TRBD2 (6 bases). Germline V gene data show CDR1 as MNHNS and CDR2 as SASEGT. Trimming left V 7 bases short and J 5 bases short, with 12 bases between. The CDR3 has 12 amino acids. The CDR3 loop reads CASIRGSDEQYF. DNA for the CDR3: TGTGCCAGCATTCGGGGGTCCGACGAGCAGTACTTC.